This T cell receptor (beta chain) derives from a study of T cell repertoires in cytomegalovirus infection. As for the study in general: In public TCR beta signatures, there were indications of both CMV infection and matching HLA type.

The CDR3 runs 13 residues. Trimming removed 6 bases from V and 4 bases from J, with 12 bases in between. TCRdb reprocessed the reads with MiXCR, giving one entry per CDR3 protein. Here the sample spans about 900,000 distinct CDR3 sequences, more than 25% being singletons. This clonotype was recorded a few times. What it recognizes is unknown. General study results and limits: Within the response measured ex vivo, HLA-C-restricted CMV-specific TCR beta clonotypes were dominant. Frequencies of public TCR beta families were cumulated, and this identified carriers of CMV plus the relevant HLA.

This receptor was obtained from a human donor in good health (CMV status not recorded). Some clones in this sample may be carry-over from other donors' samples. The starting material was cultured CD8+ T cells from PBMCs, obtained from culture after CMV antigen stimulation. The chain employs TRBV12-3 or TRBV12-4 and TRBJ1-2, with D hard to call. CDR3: CASSLVLGYGYTF. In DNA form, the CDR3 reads TGTGCCAGCAGCCTCGTCCTTGGCTATGGCTACACCTTC.